Reported below is one T cell receptor beta chain. The antigen remains undetermined. The germline CDR1 and CDR2 sequences are SGHAT and FQDESV (reference sequence). This CDR3 is 13 amino acids long. V was trimmed by 3 bases and J by 4 bases, leaving 7 bases between them. This sample stems from a study of beta chain features in type 1 diabetes. Across the study: Cell yields, age and gender were similar between patients and healthy donors. Whole-study results and caveats: Type 1 diabetes patients showed a moderate but significant shortening of TCRB CDR3s in all four CD4+ subsets.

By way of CD45RO/CCR7/CD25/CD127/CD95/CD27, the CD4+ regulatory, stem cell-like memory, central memory and naive cells were sorted. All of the isolated RNA was reverse transcribed, so expressed TCRB transcripts were sequenced. Around 3.7 million reads was the average for naive, central memory and regulatory T cell samples. Profiled with immunoSEQ multiplex PCR; TCRdb holds only in-frame clones, not every one. The sample comprises 550,000 to 850,000 clones, around 15% of which are singletons, and about 0.02% rests with the top ten. The chain joins TRBV11-1 to TRBJ1-5, with D uncertain. The clonotype comes from a man aged 18 to 35 with type 1 diabetes. Input material: naive CD4+ T cells from blood. CDR3 nucleotides: TGTGCCAGCAGCTTGAGGGAAAATCAGCCCCAGCATTTT. Amino acid sequence: CASSLRENQPQHF.